Each of the 17 T cell receptor beta chains below was sequenced from the same sample in a study of CD8 T cells in ankylosing spondylitis. TCRdb recomputed calls from the 5' RACE reads with MiXCR, one row per CDR3 protein. This table holds 200,000 to 300,000 distinct CDR3 sequences, 20% to 30% found once. The source material was blood, either unsorted or a sorted T cell fraction (not recorded which). The receptors stem from a male donor with ankylosing spondylitis or in good health (not recorded which).

This chain uses TRBV20-1 with TRBJ2-7; TRBD2 aligns across 11 bases. Germline V gene data show CDR1 as DFQATT and CDR2 as SNEGSKA (reference sequence). The CDR3 consists of 13 residues. Trimming removed 5 bases from V and 10 bases from J; junction bases left unmatched: 10. This CDR3 reads CSAFHPLAGGQYF. In DNA, the CDR3 is TGCAGTGCTTTTCATCCGCTAGCGGGGGGCCAGTACTTC.

This clonotype has ten or more counts. At one end the junction does not follow the germline gene, possibly because of a read error. DNA of the CDR3: TGCAGTGCGAGAGGGGCGGGGAAGGAGACCCAGTACTTC. Amino acid sequence: CSARGAGKETQYF. The chain has TRBV20-1 and TRBJ2-5, with a possible D match to TRBD2 (6 bases). The CDR3 has 13 amino acids. From germline, CDR1 is DFQATT and CDR2 SNEGSKA (reference sequence).

In its sample, this clonotype was seen many times. V is TRBV28 and J is TRBJ2-7, with D possibly matching TRBD1 (5 bases). Germline V lookup: CDR1 MDHEN, CDR2 SYDVKM. Between the trimmed V and J ends, which lost 6 bases and 6 bases, there was a span of 18 bases. The CDR3 covers 14 residues. The CDR3 nucleotides are TGTGCCAGCAGGCCCCAGGGCCTTTCCGGCGAGCAGTACTTC. Translated: CASRPQGLSGEQYF.

This clonotype occurred many times. The rearrangement links TRBV6-4 to TRBJ2-2; 11 bases agree with TRBD2. Germline trimming cut 7 bases from V and 7 bases from J; bases unmatched to any gene: 11. Germline loops: CDR1 MRHNA, CDR2 SNTAGT. The CDR3 is 16 residues long. CDR3 nucleotide sequence: TGTGCCAGCAATAACCTAGCGGGGGGCTCTAACGGGGAGCTGTTTTTT. Translated: CASNNLAGGSNGELFF.

This clonotype was detected ten times or more. For the CDR3, the DNA is TGCAGTGCTAGCCTGGACTCCGACACCAATGAGCAGTTCTTC. It yields the protein CSASLDSDTNEQFF. V is TRBV20-1 and J is TRBJ2-1; perhaps TRBD2 as D (5 bases). Trimming stripped 3 bases from V and 6 bases from J, with 15 bases between. Germline V lookup: CDR1 DFQATT, CDR2 SNEGSKA (reference sequence). This CDR3 contains 14 residues.

The J gene is TRBJ2-6, the V gene TRBV18, with D unresolved. The CDR3 totals 14 residues. V was trimmed by 3 bases and J by 0 bases, leaving 3 bases between them. Per germline, CDR1 KGHSH and CDR2 LQKENI. The CDR3 sequence is CASSPYSGANVLTF. The CDR3 nucleotides read TGTGCCAGCTCACCGTACTCTGGGGCCAACGTCCTGACTTTC.

At least ten counts were recorded for this clonotype. The rearrangement joins TRBV11-2 to TRBJ2-1; tentative D call: TRBD1 (6 bases). CDR1 is SGHAT and CDR2 is FQNNGV in the germline V gene. This CDR3 is built from 15 residues. V gave up 5 bases and J gave up 6 bases, with 17 bases separating them. CDR3 protein: CASSLRGAGVNEQFF. CDR3 bases: TGTGCCAGCAGCCTACGAGGAGCAGGGGTCAATGAGCAGTTCTTC. Complete variable domain (other parts from reference TRBV11-2 and TRBJ2-1): EAGVAQSPRYKIIEKRQSVAFWCNPISGHATLYWYQQILGQGPKLLIQFQNNGVVDDSQLPKDRFSAERLKGVDSTLKIQPAKLEDSAVYLCASSLRGAGVNEQFFGPGTRLTVL.

J is TRBJ2-7 and V is TRBV20-1; TRBD1 agrees at 8 bases. V trimming: 3 bases; J trimming: 6 bases; junction bases outside the gene matches: 16. Per germline, CDR1 DFQATT and CDR2 SNEGSKA (reference sequence). The CDR3 has 16 residues. CDR3 in amino acids: CSASSTGGFITGEQYF. CDR3 DNA: TGCAGTGCTAGTTCTACAGGGGGTTTTATAACGGGCGAGCAGTACTTC.

In its sample, this clonotype was seen a few times. The chain employs TRBV12-3 or TRBV12-4 and TRBJ1-6; D is uncertain. Trimming shortened V by 2 bases and J by 6 bases, and 14 bases separated the two germline ends. This CDR3 is 16 amino acids long. CDR3 region: CASSLNSPGTNSPLHF. The CDR3 DNA reads as TGTGCCAGCAGTTTAAACAGCCCAGGCACTAATTCACCCCTCCACTTT.

This rearrangement joins TRBV19 to TRBJ2-1, with D uncertain. The length of the CDR3 is 13 residues. Trimming took off 5 bases at V and 8 bases at J, with 13 bases between the two ends. The germline V gene has CDR1 LNHDA and CDR2 SQIVND (reference sequence). The CDR3 loop reads CASSPPLSDEQFF. Written as DNA, the CDR3 is TGTGCCAGTAGTCCCCCATTGAGCGATGAGCAGTTCTTC.

This clonotype showed up just a few times. The chain employs TRBV6-1 and TRBJ2-5, with TRBD1 as a possible D gene (7 bases). V lost 6 bases to trimming and J lost 2 bases, with 28 bases between them. The CDR3 length is 19 residues. Germline CDR1 MNHNS, CDR2 SASEGT. CDR3 in DNA: TGTGCCAGCAGCCACATAAGGGTAGGAGGGACAGCCGGTCAAGAGACCCAGTACTTC. Residues: CASSHIRVGGTAGQETQYF.

This clonotype was found many times. The V and J genes are TRBV5-1 and TRBJ2-1; TRBD1 matches 7 bases. The CDR3 runs 14 residues. V dropped 0 bases and J dropped 4; count of bases not matched to a gene: 1. CDR1 is SGHRS, CDR2 YFSETQ, per germline. The CDR3 sequence is CASSLEGQYNEQFF. In DNA, the CDR3 is TGCGCCAGCAGCTTGGAGGGACAGTACAATGAGCAGTTCTTC.

The rearrangement joins TRBV27 to TRBJ2-3; D may correspond to TRBD1 or TRBD2 (6 bases each). The V gene's germline CDR1 is MNHEY and CDR2 SMNVEV (reference sequence). V gave up 5 bases and J gave up 2 bases, with 17 bases separating them. The CDR3 sequence is 16 residues long. CDR3 sequence: CASSNQGGTLTDTQYF. In DNA, the CDR3 is TGTGCCAGCAGTAATCAAGGGGGGACCCTCACAGATACGCAGTATTTT.

This clonotype was recorded many times. This chain connects TRBV5-1 to TRBJ2-7, with D tentatively TRBD1 (6 bases). V was pared by 0 bases and J by 5 bases, with 9 bases between. From germline, CDR1 is SGHRS and CDR2 YFSETQ. The CDR3 length is 13 residues. The CDR3 DNA sequence: TGCGCCAGCAGCTTGGTCAGGGGCCACGAGCAGTACTTC. This sequence encodes CASSLVRGHEQYF.

This chain links TRBV27 with TRBJ2-3; no firm D call. V dropped 3 bases and J dropped 3 bases, with 10 bases sitting between them. CDR1 MNHEY and CDR2 SMNVEV come from the germline V gene (reference sequence). CDR3 length equals 14 residues. In nucleotides, the CDR3 is TGTGCCAGCAGTTTTCGAGGAAAAACAGATACGCAGTATTTT. This translates into CASSFRGKTDTQYF.

This clonotype occurred many times. V gene TRBV27 combines with J gene TRBJ2-7, with 10 nucleotides matching TRBD2. The CDR3 extends over 15 amino acids. V lost 6 bases and J lost 5; bases outside the gene matches: 10. CDR1 and CDR2 from the germline V gene are MNHEY and SMNVEV (reference sequence). The CDR3 DNA is TGTGCCAGCAGAGTAAGACTAGCGGGTCTCCACGAGCAGTACTTC. It translates to CASRVRLAGLHEQYF.

The rearrangement uses TRBV20-1 and TRBJ2-2; D gene ambiguous. V gave up 0 bases and J gave up 4 bases, with 9 bases separating them. Germline CDR1 DFQATT, CDR2 SNEGSKA (reference sequence). The CDR3 covers 14 residues. CDR3 protein: CSARDLVGTGELFF. CDR3 bases: TGCAGTGCTAGAGATCTGGTTGGCACCGGGGAGCTGTTTTTT.